This T cell receptor (beta chain) came from a study of blood T cell repertoires in COVID-19. Original processing notes: Researchers report that nucleated cell counts were estimated from reference gene primer amplification. TCRdb's copy holds only in-frame clones and misses some; the assay was immunoSEQ multiplex PCR. The V and J calls and clone size were taken over from that table, and D and trimming were inferred from the DNA. The sample carries some 91,000 clones, 90% recorded once. This CDR3 region has 16 residues. With 1 base removed from V and 2 bases from J, the gap between germline ends came to 13 bases. CDR1 is SGHTS, CDR2 YDEGEE, per germline.

The clonotype comes from a man aged 55-75 years with acute or convalescent COVID-19. The sample comprised peripheral blood. The J gene is TRBJ1-5, the V gene TRBV5-8; D is uncertain. The CDR3 loop is CASSLPRGSGNQPQHF. The CDR3 nucleotides are TGTGCCAGCAGCTTGCCCCGCGGGAGTGGCAATCAGCCCCAGCATTTT.